These T cell receptor beta chains were read from a single sample in a study of control samples from healthy donors and cancer patients. The data were produced by immunoSEQ multiplex PCR, yet TCRdb's version contains in-frame clones alone and is incomplete. This repertoire shows over 100,000 clones, roughly 90% found once; its top ten account for 2.5% to 3%. Material: blood. These receptor sequences come from a man in his forties or fifties in good health. The CDR3 runs from the conserved cysteine through the conserved F or W. Fields, in order: J gene, D gene, clone size, V gene, CDR3 DNA, CDR3 protein. D genes are given only for firm matches. Not all rows give a size; the values are once, few, many and, for expanded clones, a class.

j_call: TRBJ2-6
d_call: -
clone_size: -
v_call: TRBV9
cdr3_nt: TGTGCCAGCAGCTCAGGGGGGGCTGGGGCCAACGTCCTGACTTTC
cdr3_aa: CASSSGGAGANVLTF

j_call: TRBJ1-5
d_call: TRBD1
clone_size: -
v_call: TRBV19
cdr3_nt: TGTGCCAGTAGACACTCCTTACAGGGGAATTTGGGTCAGCCCCAGCATTTT
cdr3_aa: CASRHSLQGNLGQPQHF

j_call: TRBJ1-6
d_call: -
clone_size: -
v_call: TRBV7-9
cdr3_nt: TGTGCCAGCAGCCAAGGCGGGTGGAATTCACCCCTCCACTTT
cdr3_aa: CASSQGGWNSPLHF

j_call: TRBJ1-4
d_call: -
clone_size: -
v_call: TRBV20-1
cdr3_nt: TGCAGTGCCAGTCGGGAAAGTAGGCTTAATGAAAAACTGTTTTTT
cdr3_aa: CSASRESRLNEKLFF

j_call: TRBJ2-1
d_call: TRBD2
clone_size: once
v_call: TRBV11-2
cdr3_nt: TGTGCCAGCAGCTTAGGGTTGACTAGCGGGGTTTTCAATGAGCAGTTCTTC
cdr3_aa: CASSLGLTSGVFNEQFF

j_call: TRBJ1-3
d_call: -
clone_size: -
v_call: TRBV14
cdr3_nt: TGTGCCAGCAGCTACCAGACAGGAGTGGCGCCCGGAAACACCATATATTTT
cdr3_aa: CASSYQTGVAPGNTIYF

j_call: TRBJ1-1
d_call: -
clone_size: once
v_call: TRBV6-5
cdr3_nt: TGTGCCAGCAGCCAAGGGGGGTTCACTGAAGCTTTCTTT
cdr3_aa: CASSQGGFTEAFF

j_call: TRBJ1-2
d_call: -
clone_size: few
v_call: TRBV4-2
cdr3_nt: TGTGCCAGCAGAGGGCAGGCTAACTATGGCTACACCTTC
cdr3_aa: CASRGQANYGYTF

j_call: TRBJ1-2
d_call: TRBD1
clone_size: -
v_call: TRBV5-6
cdr3_nt: TGTGCCACTAGCGATTGGGACAGGGTGAATGGTGGCTACACCTTC
cdr3_aa: CATSDWDRVNGGYTF

j_call: TRBJ2-5
d_call: TRBD2
clone_size: -
v_call: TRBV2
cdr3_nt: TGTGCCAGCAGCCCCGCCCTCGGGGGGGTCTTAGAGACCCAGTACTTC
cdr3_aa: CASSPALGGVLETQYF

j_call: TRBJ2-7
d_call: TRBD1
clone_size: -
v_call: TRBV6-6
cdr3_nt: TGTGCCAGCAGACTCCCGGGACAGGGTGGCGAGCAGTACTTC
cdr3_aa: CASRLPGQGGEQYF

j_call: TRBJ2-3
d_call: -
clone_size: -
v_call: TRBV30
cdr3_nt: TGTGCCTGGAGTTCGGGGGATACGCAGTATTTT
cdr3_aa: CAWSSGDTQYF

j_call: TRBJ1-4
d_call: -
clone_size: -
v_call: TRBV5-6
cdr3_nt: TGTGCCAGCAGCTTGGTCACAGAGCCCTTTAAACTGTTTTTT
cdr3_aa: CASSLVTEPFKLFF

j_call: TRBJ1-5
d_call: -
clone_size: -
v_call: TRBV2
cdr3_nt: TGTGCCAGCACGGACAGCTATAGCAATCAGCCCCAGCATTTT
cdr3_aa: CASTDSYSNQPQHF

j_call: TRBJ1-2
d_call: TRBD1
clone_size: -
v_call: TRBV12-5
cdr3_nt: TGTGCTAGTGGTCCAATCGGGACAGACTATGGCTACACCTTC
cdr3_aa: CASGPIGTDYGYTF

j_call: TRBJ1-3
d_call: -
clone_size: -
v_call: TRBV10-3
cdr3_nt: TGTGCCATCAGTGTGACCGAACTTTCGAGCACCATATATTTT
cdr3_aa: CAISVTELSSTIYF

j_call: TRBJ2-5
d_call: -
clone_size: -
v_call: TRBV30
cdr3_nt: TGTGCCTGGAGTGTGATGGGGACCCAGTACTTC
cdr3_aa: CAWSVMGTQYF

j_call: TRBJ1-1
d_call: TRBD1
clone_size: -
v_call: TRBV6-5
cdr3_nt: TGTGCCAGCACCAACAGGGGCCGGAACACTGAAGCTTTCTTT
cdr3_aa: CASTNRGRNTEAFF

j_call: TRBJ2-1
d_call: TRBD2
clone_size: -
v_call: TRBV5-1
cdr3_nt: TGCGCCAGCAGCTTGATAAGCGGGGGGTTCGATGAGCAGTTCTTC
cdr3_aa: CASSLISGGFDEQFF

j_call: TRBJ1-1
d_call: -
clone_size: once
v_call: TRBV3-1/TRBV3-2
cdr3_nt: TGTGCCAGCAGCCAAGATCCAAGGAACACTGAAGCTTTCTTT
cdr3_aa: CASSQDPRNTEAFF

j_call: TRBJ1-5
d_call: -
clone_size: -
v_call: TRBV3-1/TRBV3-2
cdr3_nt: TGTGCCAGCAGCCAAACCTCAATCGAGCCCCAGCATTTT
cdr3_aa: CASSQTSIEPQHF

j_call: TRBJ2-1
d_call: -
clone_size: -
v_call: TRBV5-6
cdr3_nt: TGTGCCAGCAGCTTCCGCGTCGGCCGATACAATGAGCAGTTCTTC
cdr3_aa: CASSFRVGRYNEQFF

j_call: TRBJ1-1
d_call: -
clone_size: -
v_call: TRBV12-3/TRBV12-4
cdr3_nt: TGTGCCAGCAGCCCCGGCAGTACTGAAGCTTTCTTT
cdr3_aa: CASSPGSTEAFF